This T cell receptor (beta chain) was sequenced for a study of blood T cell repertoires in COVID-19. This clone turned up a few times. CDR1 and CDR2 from the germline V gene are WNHNN and SYGVQD (reference sequence). The length of the CDR3 is 11 residues. V dropped 8 bases and J dropped 5 bases, with 7 bases sitting between them. Using immunoSEQ multiplex PCR, the repertoire was profiled, and TCRdb retains in-frame clones only, with some absent. This table has roughly 95,000 clones, approximately 90% appearing once. This receptor was obtained from a woman in her forties or fifties in a cohort sampled during active COVID-19. Source material: peripheral blood. This chain links TRBV10-1 with TRBJ2-1, with D perhaps matching TRBD2 (5 bases). The CDR3 sequence is CASSGNNEQFF. CDR3 nucleotide sequence: TGCGCCAGCTCGGGAAACAATGAGCAGTTCTTC.